Listed here is a single TCR beta chain. The sample belongs to a study of blood T cell repertoires in COVID-19. Germline values: CDR1 MRHNA, CDR2 SNTAGT. The trim removed 4 bases at V and 7 bases at J, leaving 6 bases unmatched. CDR3 length: 14 amino acids. Assay: immunoSEQ multiplex PCR; the TCRdb copy retains only in-frame clones and omits some. The sample lists 250,000 to 300,000 clones, 91% seen once, with about 2.2% in the top ten. The sequencing input was peripheral blood. This chain joins TRBV6-4 and TRBJ2-1; 8 bases are shared with TRBD2. The receptor comes from a woman aged 25 to 39 with COVID-19, enrolled during active disease. The CDR3: CASSVSGEGNEQFF. The CDR3 nucleotides read TGTGCCAGCAGTGTTAGCGGGGAGGGGAATGAGCAGTTCTTC.